A single sample is the source of the 7 T cell receptor beta chains below, sequenced in a study of post-analysis software for immune sequencing data. Notes on the study in general: With TRBV5-6, TRBV5-1 and TRBV20-1 included, about five TRBV segments were more frequent in patients than in controls.

cDNA libraries of TCR beta carried unique molecular identifiers. TCRdb itself ran the PCR reads through MiXCR, one entry per CDR3 protein. The table lists 820,000 or so distinct CDR3 sequences, roughly 58% of them singletons. For these TCRs, the target antigens are not known. Sequencing used blood. All receptors derive from a girl between 5 and 17 years old with multiple sclerosis.

This clonotype showed up just a few times. The chain links TRBV29-1 to TRBJ2-1; either TRBD1 or TRBD2 may fit D (5 bases each). Trimming left V 5 bases short and J 9 bases short, with 17 bases between. The CDR3 covers 13 residues. Per germline, CDR1 SQVTM and CDR2 ANQGSEA. CDR3 sequence reads: CSVTIRGSGEQFF. The CDR3 nucleotides are TGCAGCGTTACGATTCGGGGCAGCGGTGAGCAGTTCTTC.

Regarding this clonotype: One junction end does not reproduce the germline sequence, and a read error may be involved. The chain has TRBV7-7 and TRBJ2-1; D may be TRBD2 (7 bases). Germline V gives CDR1 SSHAT, CDR2 FNYEAQ (reference sequence). This CDR3 contains 16 residues. CDR3 sequence (DNA): TGTGCTAGCAGCTTGAGGGGGGGAAGCATACACAATGAGCAGTTCTTC. This codes for CASSLRGGSIHNEQFF.

The V gene is TRBV15, the J gene TRBJ2-7; TRBD2 agrees at 12 bases. In germline, CDR1 is LNHNV, CDR2 YYDKDF (reference sequence). The length of the CDR3 is 15 residues. The V gene end was trimmed by 4 bases and the J gene end by 1 base; junction bases not matched to a gene: 2. The CDR3 reads CATSTGLAGSYEQYF. In DNA, the CDR3 is TGTGCCACCAGCACCGGACTAGCGGGGTCCTACGAGCAGTACTTC.

The chain has TRBV20-1 and TRBJ2-3; TRBD1 matches 8 bases. The CDR3 covers 14 residues. V shed 5 bases and J 4 bases; nucleotides not matched to a gene: 8. The germline V gene has CDR1 DFQATT and CDR2 SNEGSKA (reference sequence). In DNA form, the CDR3 reads TGCAGTGCTGCCAGGGGGCCCCAAGCAGATACGCAGTATTTT. Protein sequence: CSAARGPQADTQYF.

This clonotype turned up a few times. This chain uses TRBV10-3 with TRBJ2-1, with unresolved D. The CDR3 is made up of 16 amino acids. V was cut by 0 bases and J by 0 bases, with 9 bases left in between. Germline loops: CDR1 ENHRY, CDR2 SYGVKD. Here the CDR3 reads CAISESELSSYNEQFF. The CDR3 DNA reads as TGTGCCATCAGTGAGTCGGAGCTAAGCTCCTACAATGAGCAGTTCTTC.

The V gene is TRBV29-1, the J gene TRBJ2-3; 11 nucleotides line up with TRBD2. With V trimmed by 6 bases and J by 0 bases, 8 bases remained unmatched. CDR3 size: 16 residues. Germline lookup yields CDR1 SQVTM and CDR2 ANQGSEA. The CDR3 loop reads CSVGGTSGRSTDTQYF. The CDR3 bases are TGCAGCGTCGGGGGGACTAGCGGCAGGAGCACAGATACGCAGTATTTT.

V is TRBV21-1 and J is TRBJ2-7. TRBV21-1 is recorded as a pseudogene. The CDR3 covers 15 residues. The CDR3 coding sequence is TGTGCCAGCAGCAAAGAAAAGCGAAGCCGAAACGAGCAGTACTTC. Amino acid sequence: CASSKEKRSRNEQYF.